This T cell receptor (beta chain) stems from a study of beta chain features in type 1 diabetes. Overall study context: Across every sample, around 100,000,000 sorted cells were examined in total.

The CDR3 spans 16 residues. Germline values: CDR1 SGHRS, CDR2 YFSETQ. Trimming removed 3 bases at V and 0 bases at J, with 10 bases between. Expressed TCRB transcripts were sequenced because the entire RNA isolate underwent reverse transcription. TCRdb's table, derived via immunoSEQ multiplex PCR, lists solely in-frame clones and lacks some. The sample holds a few hundred thousand clones; around a fifth are singletons and the top ten take about 0.044%. The sequenced material came from naive CD4+ T cells from blood. The source is a woman younger than 35 in good health. The gene calls are TRBV5-1 and TRBJ2-6, with D possibly matching TRBD2 (6 bases). The CDR3 reads CASSSGRYSGANVLTF. For the CDR3, the DNA is TGCGCCAGCAGCTCGGGGAGGTACTCTGGGGCCAACGTCCTGACTTTC.